These T cell receptor beta chains were read from a single sample in a study of cytomegalovirus exposure and HLA in healthy donors. Assay: immunoSEQ multiplex PCR; the TCRdb copy retains only in-frame clones and omits some. The table includes over 150,000 clones, about 76% detected once. The source material was PBMCs. The receptors derive from a woman between 40 and 50 years old in good health and CMV-seropositive. CDR3s include the opening cysteine and the closing phenylalanine or tryptophan. The listing skips clone size in some rows; elsewhere it reads once, few, many or a size class.

>TRBJ2-7|TRBV6-5|NA
CASRPLRGTSYEQYF
>TRBJ2-3|TRBV29-1|NA
CALRSGGADTQYF
>TRBJ2-5|TRBV7-2|NA
CASSLGPSGGAHETQYF
>TRBJ2-1|TRBV14|NA
CASSLGLAGEQFF
>TRBJ1-5|TRBV7-2|NA
CASSLVPIWDIGNQPQHF
>TRBJ1-5|TRBV7-2|once
CASSSRDKNQPQHF
>TRBJ1-4|TRBV5-1|NA
CASSLVGGSTNEKLFF
>TRBJ2-3|TRBV7-2|NA
CASSLGLDRDTQYF
>TRBJ1-2|TRBV5-1|NA
CASSFDSRGYTF
>TRBJ1-1|TRBV29-1|NA
CSARTENTEAFF
>TRBJ1-2|TRBV6-5|NA
CASSPTGYGYTF
>TRBJ2-5|TRBV6-5|NA
CASRRQGGETQYF
>TRBJ2-3|TRBV5-4|NA
CASREGGLIEDTQYF
>TRBJ2-2|TRBV7-2|NA
CASSIIRTGELFF
>TRBJ2-2|TRBV4-1|NA
CASSQEQAGAIQNTGELFF
>TRBJ2-7|TRBV5-1|NA
CASRAPGVEEQYF
>TRBJ1-3|TRBV28|NA
CASSLNILLSGNTIYF
>TRBJ2-1|TRBV27|once
CATRSVLYNEQFF
>TRBJ1-1|TRBV30|NA
CAWSVSGGNTEAFF
>TRBJ2-7|TRBV6-5|NA
CASRSGGAHYEQYF
>TRBJ1-2|TRBV4-3|NA
CASSQGIRNYGYTF
>TRBJ2-7|TRBV10-3|NA
CAISSLLAGVDEQYF
>TRBJ1-1|TRBV11-3|few
CASSLAMNTEAFF
>TRBJ2-1|TRBV30|NA
CAWSISSGFEQFF
>TRBJ2-7|TRBV7-9|once
CASSFWTGPEQYF
>TRBJ2-7|TRBV4-3|NA
CASSQESAEYEQYF
>TRBJ1-5|TRBV7-8|once
CASSSKAHSNQPQHF
>TRBJ2-3|TRBV7-9|NA
CASSLGLADTQYF
>TRBJ1-3|TRBV4-1|once
CASSYNSQNSGNTIYF